The 25 T cell receptor beta chains below all came from one sample that was sequenced in a study of blood T cell repertoires in COVID-19 (dated by TCRdb to the early 2020s). Preparation of the library involved the immunoSEQ multiplex PCR assay. The source is immuneACCESS, and TCRdb retained only in-frame sequences with V and J called. Part of the clones is not carried over; for the studies checked, unresolved V genes explain less than half of this, and the remainder is unexplained. Present in this sample are some 100,000 clones, roughly 86% of which were seen just once. Under 14% of the sample is held by the ten biggest clonotypes. Input material: peripheral blood. These receptors originate from a woman aged 25-40 years with acute or convalescent COVID-19.

The CDR3 region is CASSLAHIAGGLRAYNEQFF. The CDR3, as DNA: TGTGCCAGCAGCTTAGCGCATATAGCGGGGGGGCTGCGAGCCTACAATGAGCAGTTCTTC. The chain recombines TRBV7-8 with TRBJ2-1; 11 bases are shared with TRBD2. The germline CDR1 and CDR2 sequences are SGHVS and FQNEAQ. With V trimmed by 0 bases and J by 2 bases, 12 bases remained unmatched. The CDR3 consists of 20 residues.

V usage is TRBV30 and J usage is TRBJ2-1; D perhaps matches TRBD2 (7 bases). Trimming removed 0 bases from V and 9 bases from J, with 15 bases in between. This CDR3 region has 14 residues. Germline-derived CDR1 and CDR2 are GTSNPN and SVGIG (reference sequence). The CDR3 region is CAWSVWRGPGEQFF. The DNA of the CDR3 is TGTGCCTGGAGTGTATGGCGGGGGCCCGGTGAGCAGTTCTTC.

The chain joins TRBV10-3 to TRBJ1-1, with D possibly being TRBD1 (6 bases). This CDR3 has 14 amino acids. Germline-derived CDR1 and CDR2 are ENHRY and SYGVKD. V lost 4 bases and J 1 base, leaving 10 bases between the germline ends. CDR3 coding DNA: TGTGCCATCAGTGGATCGACAGGGAACACTGAAGCTTTCTTT. Residues: CAISGSTGNTEAFF.

This rearrangement joins TRBV2 to TRBJ1-4; 9 bases align to TRBD1. V lost 7 bases and J lost 4; bases outside the gene matches: 4. The V gene's germline CDR1 is SNHLY and CDR2 FYNNEI. The CDR3 runs to 14 residues. The DNA for the CDR3 is TGTGCCAGCACCCGGGACAGGGATAATGAAAAACTGTTTTTT. It yields the protein CASTRDRDNEKLFF.

The chain employs TRBV6-1 and TRBJ1-2; 7 nucleotides line up with TRBD1. Losses at the gene ends were 1 base for V and 2 bases for J; bases not matched to a gene: 4. Per germline, CDR1 MNHNS and CDR2 SASEGT. This CDR3 spans 15 amino acids. CDR3 sequence (DNA): TGTGCCAGCAGTGAAGGGCCGACAGGGAACTATGGCTACACCTTC. It codes for CASSEGPTGNYGYTF.

The V and J genes are TRBV27 and TRBJ2-1; TRBD2 matches 10 bases. The CDR3 length is 17 residues. Germline-derived CDR1 and CDR2 are MNHEY and SMNVEV (reference sequence). V shed 2 bases and J 7 bases; nucleotides not matched to a gene: 11. CDR3 nucleotide sequence: TGTGCCAGCAGTTTACCCATTGAGCGGGGGGGGAGTAATGAGCAGTTCTTC. Encoded protein: CASSLPIERGGSNEQFF.

The rearrangement joins TRBV5-1 to TRBJ1-1, with 11 bases aligning to TRBD1. CDR3 length: 16 residues. The junction had 5 bases not matched to a gene; V was cut back by 4 bases and J by 0 bases. Germline assignment: CDR1 SGHRS and CDR2 YFSETQ. The CDR3 bases are TGCGCCAGCAGCGTGGGGGACAGGGGGATGAACACTGAAGCTTTCTTT. As protein: CASSVGDRGMNTEAFF.

The chain carries TRBV6-5 and TRBJ2-1, with D possibly matching TRBD2 (6 bases). Trimming removed 6 bases at V and 4 bases at J, with 16 bases between. Germline assignment: CDR1 MNHEY and CDR2 SVGAGI. The CDR3 length is 15 residues. The DNA for the CDR3 is TGTGCCAGCAGGAGCAGCCCCGGGGGTTACAATGAGCAGTTCTTC. Protein: CASRSSPGGYNEQFF.

The CDR3 loop is CASGQFTDTQYF. CDR3 bases: TGTGCCAGCGGGCAATTCACAGATACGCAGTATTTT. The rearrangement links TRBV7-2 to TRBJ2-3; D uncertain. The CDR3 covers 12 residues. Trimming removed 8 bases from V and 2 bases from J, with 8 bases in between. Germline V gives CDR1 SGHTA, CDR2 FQGNSA.

The V call is TRBV9, the J call TRBJ2-2; 7 bases agree with TRBD1. The CDR3 is 17 residues long. Germline V gene data show CDR1 as SGDLS and CDR2 as YYNGEE. V dropped 3 bases and J dropped 3; count of bases not matched to a gene: 11. CDR3 in amino acids: CASSAVGQASDTGELFF. The CDR3 region has the DNA TGTGCCAGCAGCGCCGTAGGACAGGCCAGCGACACCGGGGAGCTGTTTTTT.

The rearrangement uses TRBV27 and TRBJ2-7; TRBD1 agrees at 8 bases. With V trimmed by 1 base and J by 5 bases, 7 bases remained unmatched. There are 15 residues in the CDR3. The germline gives CDR1 MNHEY, CDR2 SMNVEV (reference sequence). Here the CDR3 reads CASSLFQGAGNEQYF. The CDR3, as DNA: TGTGCCAGCAGTTTATTCCAGGGGGCTGGAAACGAGCAGTACTTC.

The rearrangement links TRBV7-9 to TRBJ2-7; 8 bases agree with TRBD1. J lost 3 bases, V lost 3 bases, and 4 bases had no gene match. Per the germline V gene, CDR1 is SEHNR and CDR2 is FQNEAQ (reference sequence). The CDR3 spans 14 residues. CDR3 residues: CASSFGTGDYEQYF. The CDR3 nucleotides read TGTGCCAGCAGCTTTGGGACAGGAGACTACGAGCAGTACTTC.

The V call is TRBV12-5, the J call TRBJ2-5, with D perhaps matching TRBD1 (8 bases). Germline lookup yields CDR1 LGHNT and CDR2 FRNRAP. The CDR3 is 13 residues long. Trimming took off 6 bases at V and 5 bases at J, with 13 bases between the two ends. CDR3 coding DNA: TGTGCTAGTGGACAACAGGGGGGGGAGACCCAGTACTTC. Translation: CASGQQGGETQYF.

The J gene is TRBJ1-1, the V gene TRBV7-2; D uncertain. The CDR3 has 13 amino acids. Trimming stripped 11 bases from V and 0 bases from J, with 13 bases between. Germline CDR1 reads SGHTA; CDR2 reads FQGNSA. This CDR3 reads CAGFGVMNTEAFF. The CDR3 bases are TGTGCCGGATTCGGGGTTATGAACACTGAAGCTTTCTTT.

J is TRBJ1-6 and V is TRBV6-5; 8 nucleotides line up with TRBD1. This CDR3 contains 15 residues. Per the germline V gene, CDR1 is MNHEY and CDR2 is SVGAGI. Unmatched junction bases numbered 6, after V lost 4 bases and J lost 7 bases. CDR3 amino acids: CASSWTGRVNSPLHF. CDR3 DNA: TGTGCCAGCAGTTGGACAGGGAGGGTAAATTCACCCCTCCACTTT.

The J gene is TRBJ2-1, the V gene TRBV28, with 13 bases identical to TRBD2. V dropped 2 bases and J dropped 2; count of bases not matched to a gene: 3. Germline V lookup: CDR1 MDHEN, CDR2 SYDVKM. CDR3 length: 17 residues. In nucleotides, the CDR3 is TGTGCCAGCAGTTTACCTACTAGCGGGGGGGCCTACAATGAGCAGTTCTTC. This gives the protein CASSLPTSGGAYNEQFF. Variable domain in full (rest from reference TRBV28 and TRBJ2-1): DVKVTQSSRYLVKRTGEKVFLECVQDMDHENMFWYRQDPGLGLRLIYFSYDVKMKEKGDIPEGYSVSREKKERFSLILESASTNQTSMYLCASSLPTSGGAYNEQFFGPGTRLTVL.

This chain uses TRBV5-1 with TRBJ2-7; 8 bases are shared with TRBD1. Germline values: CDR1 SGHRS, CDR2 YFSETQ. CDR3 length: 15 residues. The V gene end was trimmed by 0 bases and the J gene end by 4 bases; junction bases not matched to a gene: 6. In DNA form, the CDR3 reads TGCGCCAGCAGCTTGGAAGCAGGGGGCTTTTACGAGCAGTACTTC. Protein sequence: CASSLEAGGFYEQYF.

The chain is built from TRBV4-2 and TRBJ1-4; 7 positions agree with TRBD1. V gave up 0 bases and J gave up 10 bases; unmatched junction bases: 5. Germline-derived CDR1 and CDR2 are LGHNA and YNFKEQ. The CDR3 is 14 amino acids. The CDR3 sequence: CASSQEGQGGKLFF. In DNA form, the CDR3 reads TGTGCCAGCAGCCAAGAAGGCCAGGGGGGAAAACTGTTTTTT.

The chain employs TRBV5-5 and TRBJ2-7; 8 bases align to TRBD1. This CDR3 comprises 14 residues. V trimming: 4 bases; J trimming: 0 bases; junction bases outside the gene matches: 3. Germline V lookup: CDR1 SGHKS, CDR2 YYEKEE (reference sequence). The CDR3 nucleotides read TGTGCCAGCAGCCTACAGGGGGTCTCCTACGAGCAGTACTTC. Protein product: CASSLQGVSYEQYF.

The chain joins TRBV4-1 to TRBJ1-3; D not certain. Germline loops: CDR1 MGHRA, CDR2 YSYEKL. This CDR3 has 15 residues. The germline V and J ends were trimmed by 0 bases and 2 bases, with 8 bases remaining between them. The CDR3 protein is CASSQESRTGNTIYF. The CDR3 DNA is TGCGCCAGCAGCCAAGAGAGCAGGACTGGAAACACCATATATTTT.

The chain links TRBV28 to TRBJ1-5; 10 bases are a match to TRBD1. The germline CDR1 and CDR2 sequences are MDHEN and SYDVKM. V lost 5 bases, J lost 5 bases, and 9 bases stayed unmatched. The CDR3 is 16 amino acids. CDR3 in amino acids: CASSPPPGQGYQPQHF. In DNA form, the CDR3 reads TGTGCCAGCAGTCCGCCCCCGGGACAGGGGTATCAGCCCCAGCATTTT.

In its sample, this clone was seen a few times. This chain joins TRBV5-1 and TRBJ2-1, with 7 bases fitting TRBD1. CDR3 length: 15 residues. V lost 1 base and J lost 4; bases outside the gene matches: 5. CDR1 and CDR2 (germline): SGHRS, YFSETQ. CDR3 in DNA: TGCGCCAGCAGCTTGTTGGGGACAGAGTACAATGAGCAGTTCTTC. This encodes CASSLLGTEYNEQFF. Combining the CDR3 with reference TRBV5-1 and TRBJ2-1 gives the whole variable domain KAGVTQTPRYLIKTRGQQVTLSCSPISGHRSVSWYQQTPGQGLQFLFEYFSETQRNKGNFPGRFSGRQFSNSRSEMNVSTLELGDSALYLCASSLLGTEYNEQFFGPGTRLTVL.

The chain has TRBV10-1 and TRBJ2-7, with 10 bases aligning to TRBD2. The CDR3 contains 13 residues. Unmatched junction bases numbered 4, after V lost 10 bases and J lost 1 base. CDR1 is WNHNN and CDR2 is SYGVQD in the germline V gene (reference sequence). The CDR3 bases are TGCGCCACTAGCGGGGGAATTTCCTACGAGCAGTACTTC. Protein product: CATSGGISYEQYF.

This clone was picked up one time. The chain uses TRBV5-1 and TRBJ2-3, with 11 bases identical to TRBD2. V was clipped by 4 bases and J by 5 bases; unmatched bases: 6. Germline V CDR1 and CDR2: SGHRS, YFSETQ. The CDR3 is 15 residues long. The CDR3 sequence is CASSPLAGGGDTQYF. CDR3 bases: TGCGCCAGCAGCCCCTTAGCGGGGGGGGGAGATACGCAGTATTTT.

The chain carries TRBV18 and TRBJ2-3; possible D gene TRBD2, 5 bases. Trimming removed 5 bases from V and 0 bases from J, with 9 bases in between. Germline CDR1 KGHSH, CDR2 LQKENI. The CDR3 runs to 14 residues. CDR3 amino acids: CASSIPGSTDTQYF. The CDR3 DNA sequence: TGTGCCAGCTCAATTCCGGGAAGCACAGATACGCAGTATTTT.